The 26 T cell receptor beta chains below come from one sample, sequenced in a study of post-analysis software for immune sequencing data. These receptors are not linked to any known antigen. Prepared TCR beta cDNA libraries contained unique molecular identifiers. MiXCR was run by TCRdb on the PCR reads, yielding one entry per CDR3 protein. The sample has roughly 730,000 distinct CDR3 sequences; 25% to 30% are singletons. Whole-study results and caveats: Controls showed lower frequencies than patients for a few TRBV segments, and TRBV5-6, TRBV5-1 and TRBV20-1 were among these.

Sequencing was performed on blood. The receptors shown here come from a girl aged 10 to 17 with multiple sclerosis.

Only a few counts were recorded for this clonotype. V is TRBV13 and J is TRBJ1-1; possible D gene TRBD1, 5 bases. Germline CDR1 reads PRHDT; CDR2 reads FYEKMQ (reference sequence). Trimming cost V 2 bases and J 5 bases, with 9 bases left between them. The CDR3 contains 13 residues. CDR3 DNA: TGTGCCAGCAGCTTACCCTCAGGGACTGAAGCTTTCTTT. Translated, it gives CASSLPSGTEAFF.

In this sample, this clonotype turned up a few times. V usage is TRBV3-1 and J usage is TRBJ2-5; 10 bases line up with TRBD1. V shed 1 base and J 5 bases; nucleotides not matched to a gene: 7. The germline CDR1 and CDR2 sequences are LGHDT and YNNKEL (reference sequence). The CDR3 is made up of 16 amino acids. CDR3 DNA sequence: TGTGCCAGCAGCCAAGGGGACAGGGGCCGGTCGGAGACCCAGTACTTC. Protein sequence: CASSQGDRGRSETQYF.

The chain joins TRBV18 to TRBJ1-1; D gene ambiguous. The germline V gene encodes CDR1 KGHSH and CDR2 LQKENI. Trimming shortened V by 3 bases and J by 4 bases, and 12 bases separated the two germline ends. This CDR3 comprises 14 residues. CDR3: CASSPPDRITEAFF. For the CDR3, the DNA is TGTGCCAGCTCACCCCCGGACCGAATCACTGAAGCTTTCTTT.

The chain uses TRBV7-2 and TRBJ1-1, with TRBD1 matching over 11 bases. The CDR3 extends over 15 amino acids. After removal of 2 bases from V and 5 bases from J, the junction contained 4 bases not matched to a gene. The V gene's germline CDR1 is SGHTA and CDR2 FQGNSA. DNA of the CDR3: TGTGCCAGCAGCTTATACGGGACAGGGGGAACTGAAGCTTTCTTT. This gives the protein CASSLYGTGGTEAFF.

The V call is TRBV5-1, the J call TRBJ2-1; tentative D call: TRBD1 (6 bases). The end of the DNA fits TRBJ2-7 better, so the J call may be wrong. This CDR3 contains 16 residues. In germline, CDR1 is SGHRS, CDR2 YFSETQ. The CDR3 region has the DNA TGCGCCAGCAGCCTCCGGGACACTCTAACCTACAATGAGCAGTACTTC. Its translation: CASSLRDTLTYNEQYF.

This clonotype showed up just a few times. This sequence joins TRBV15 and TRBJ2-7, with 10 positions matching TRBD1. The CDR3 sequence is 14 residues long. With V trimmed by 6 bases and J by 2 bases, 4 bases remained unmatched. Germline V gene sequence: CDR1 LNHNV, CDR2 YYDKDF (reference sequence). CDR3 protein: CATSPGQGPYEQYF. The CDR3 bases are TGTGCCACCAGTCCGGGACAGGGGCCCTACGAGCAGTACTTC.

V is TRBV29-1 and J is TRBJ1-1; 7 bases fit TRBD1. The germline V gene has CDR1 SQVTM and CDR2 ANQGSEA. There are 18 residues in the CDR3. J lost 0 bases, V lost 2 bases, and 15 bases had no gene match. The CDR3 nucleotides are TGCAGCGTTGAATCGTATCCGAGGACAGGAGCTATGAACACTGAAGCTTTCTTT. This codes for CSVESYPRTGAMNTEAFF.

Only a few counts were recorded for this clonotype. The V and J genes are TRBV20-1 and TRBJ2-3, with D maybe TRBD1 (6 bases). V lost 5 bases and J lost 6, with 21 bases in between. Germline CDR1 and CDR2: DFQATT and SNEGSKA (reference sequence). The CDR3 has 15 residues. The CDR3: CSAGRVRGMVDTQYF. Written as DNA, the CDR3 is TGCAGTGCTGGACGCGTCAGGGGAATGGTGGATACGCAGTATTTT.

The rearrangement uses TRBV5-1 and TRBJ2-7, with D perhaps being TRBD1 or TRBD2 (5 bases each). Germline lookup yields CDR1 SGHRS and CDR2 YFSETQ. The length of the CDR3 is 14 residues. Trimming shortened V by 0 bases and J by 3 bases, and 10 bases separated the two germline ends. The CDR3 sequence is CASSLDGGIYEQYF. Here the CDR3 DNA reads TGCGCCAGCAGCTTGGATGGGGGTATCTACGAGCAGTACTTC.

This clonotype was recorded many times. Germline is not matched at one junction end, which may reflect a read error. The chain has TRBV5-1 and TRBJ2-5; either TRBD1 or TRBD2 may supply D (6 bases each). The germline gives CDR1 SGHRS, CDR2 YFSETQ. CDR3 length: 13 residues. The CDR3 is CASSFRGGETQYF. For the CDR3, the DNA is TGTGCCAGCAGCTTCAGGGGAGGAGAGACCCAGTACTTC.

This clonotype was seen a handful of times. The chain recombines TRBV7-2 with TRBJ2-3; TRBD1 agrees at 7 bases. Germline CDR1 SGHTA, CDR2 FQGNSA. The CDR3 contains 15 residues. J lost 2 bases, V lost 1 base, and 3 bases had no gene match. The CDR3 coding sequence is TGTGCCAGCAGCTTAGAAGGGGGCACCACAGATACGCAGTATTTT. Translation: CASSLEGGTTDTQYF.

The gene calls are TRBV5-1 and TRBJ2-2, with 7 bases fitting TRBD2. Germline CDR1 is SGHRS and CDR2 is YFSETQ. The V gene end was trimmed by 3 bases and the J gene end by 1 base; junction bases not matched to a gene: 9. This CDR3 is built from 17 residues. CDR3 sequence (DNA): TGCGCCAGCAGCTCAAGGGCTCTAGCGGTGAACACCGGGGAGCTGTTTTTT. Its translation is CASSSRALAVNTGELFF.

V usage is TRBV6-1 and J usage is TRBJ1-1; the D gene is possibly TRBD1 (6 bases). The CDR3 has 14 amino acids. Deletions cut 6 bases from V and 4 bases from J, with 15 bases between. Germline CDR1 MNHNS, CDR2 SASEGT. CDR3 DNA: TGTGCCAGCAGCATAAAACAGGGTGGCACTGAAGCTTTCTTT. Protein sequence: CASSIKQGGTEAFF.

As regards this clonotype: One end of the junction is discordant with germline, which a read error may explain. The chain employs TRBV7-2 and TRBJ2-3; maybe TRBD1 (5 bases). This CDR3 contains 18 residues. Germline CDR1 reads SGHTA; CDR2 reads FQGNSA. The CDR3 sequence is CASSLDTAGLTGTNTQYF. The CDR3 DNA follows: TGTGCCAGCAGCTTAGATACAGCCGGGCTAACAGGCACAAATACGCAGTATTTT. Based on the CDR3 plus reference TRBV7-2 and TRBJ2-3, the full variable domain is GAGVSQSPSNKVTEKGKDVELRCDPISGHTALYWYRQSLGQGLEFLIYFQGNSAPDKSGLPSDRFSAERTGGSVSTLTIQRTQQEDSAVYLCASSLDTAGLTGTNTQYFGPGTRLTVL.

This clonotype was detected only a few times. The V gene is TRBV7-2, the J gene TRBJ1-2; D gene uncertain. The germline V gene encodes CDR1 SGHTA and CDR2 FQGNSA. Trimming stripped 5 bases from V and 5 bases from J, with 12 bases between. The CDR3 sequence is 13 residues long. The CDR3 region has the DNA TGTGCCAGCAGCGCCGGAGGGCATTATGGCTACACCTTC. It yields the protein CASSAGGHYGYTF.

This clonotype turned up a few times. The V and J genes are TRBV7-9 and TRBJ2-5; weak D call: TRBD1 (6 bases). The assigned J gene may be wrong: the sequence end matches TRBJ2-7 better. The germline gives CDR1 SEHNR, CDR2 FQNEAQ (reference sequence). The CDR3 totals 13 residues. CDR3 protein: CASSLSGQLEQYF. The DNA for the CDR3 is TGTGCCAGCAGCTTAAGTGGACAGCTCGAGCAGTACTTC.

In this sample, this clonotype turned up a few times. The rearrangement joins TRBV7-2 to TRBJ1-2; tentatively, D is TRBD1 (6 bases). This CDR3 is 11 amino acids long. Germline V gene lookup returns CDR1 SGHTA and CDR2 FQGNSA. The ends were cut back, 10 bases at V and 6 bases at J, with 12 bases in the middle. This chain's CDR3 is CATPGEDGYTF. CDR3 DNA: TGTGCCACCCCAGGGGAGGATGGCTACACCTTC.

The chain couples TRBV24-1 to TRBJ1-2, with no clear D. Trimming stripped 3 bases from V and 2 bases from J, with 6 bases between. This CDR3 is 13 amino acids long. In germline, CDR1 is KGHDR, CDR2 SFDVKD. This CDR3 reads CATSDGNNYGYTF. In DNA, the CDR3 is TGTGCCACCAGTGATGGCAACAACTATGGCTACACCTTC.

This clonotype has only a few counts. The chain employs TRBV5-1 and TRBJ1-2, with TRBD1 identical over 7 bases. Trimming cost V 4 bases and J 4 bases; bases outside gene matches: 13. Germline CDR1 reads SGHRS; CDR2 reads YFSETQ. The CDR3 extends over 16 amino acids. CDR3 sequence: CASSPGDRAKGYGYTF. CDR3 nucleotide sequence: TGCGCCAGCAGCCCAGGGGACAGAGCAAAAGGCTATGGCTACACCTTC.

This clonotype showed up just a few times. This chain connects TRBV29-1 to TRBJ2-7; no clear D. The CDR3 covers 11 residues. Trimming left V 7 bases short and J 5 bases short, with 12 bases between. In germline, CDR1 is SQVTM, CDR2 ANQGSEA. The CDR3 loop reads CSGRKSHEQYF. CDR3 in DNA: TGCAGCGGCCGAAAAAGCCACGAGCAGTACTTC.

This clonotype was recorded a few times. The chain uses TRBV14 and TRBJ2-7; D not resolved. The CDR3 spans 14 residues. Between the trimmed V and J ends, which lost 1 base and 3 bases, there was a span of 10 bases. Germline V gene data show CDR1 as SGHDN and CDR2 as FVKESK. The CDR3 is CASSQAQRGYEQYF. As DNA, the CDR3 is TGTGCCAGCAGCCAAGCCCAGCGCGGCTACGAGCAGTACTTC.

This clonotype has more than one count but fewer than ten. The chain joins TRBV7-9 to TRBJ2-3; tentative D call: TRBD2 (5 bases). The V end was cut by 1 base, the J end by 4 bases, with 15 bases between. The CDR3 runs 16 residues. CDR1 and CDR2 from the germline V gene are SEHNR and FQNEAQ (reference sequence). CDR3 region: CASSLDRTGIADTQYF. The CDR3 DNA is TGTGCCAGCAGCTTAGACCGTACGGGGATCGCAGATACGCAGTATTTT.

This sequence joins TRBV7-2 and TRBJ1-4; no clear D gene. Between the trimmed V and J ends, which lost 3 bases and 2 bases, there was a span of 19 bases. CDR1 is SGHTA and CDR2 is FQGNSA in the germline V gene. The CDR3 is 18 residues long. CDR3 coding DNA: TGTGCCAGCAGCTTTAGGACCGGGGTGAGGTCTACTAATGAAAAACTGTTTTTT. This sequence encodes CASSFRTGVRSTNEKLFF.

The chain uses TRBV20-1 and TRBJ1-1; D unresolved. The germline gives CDR1 DFQATT, CDR2 SNEGSKA (reference sequence). V was trimmed by 3 bases and J by 5 bases, leaving 19 bases between them. This CDR3 comprises 15 residues. Written as DNA, the CDR3 is TGCAGTGCTAGCCCCGGTCCGGGTGGTGGGACTGAAGCTTTCTTT. Encoded protein: CSASPGPGGGTEAFF.

This chain uses TRBV7-9 with TRBJ2-5, with TRBD2 as a possible D gene (6 bases). This CDR3 has 15 amino acids. The germline CDR1 and CDR2 sequences are SEHNR and FQNEAQ (reference sequence). V lost 3 bases, J lost 5 bases, and 16 bases lay in between. CDR3 sequence: CASSFTSRETETQYF. CDR3 nucleotides: TGTGCCAGCAGCTTCACTTCCCGGGAGACGGAGACCCAGTACTTC.

In its sample, this clonotype was seen a few times. The chain has TRBV2 and TRBJ2-7, with D possibly matching TRBD1 (5 bases). CDR1 and CDR2 from the germline V gene are SNHLY and FYNNEI. Trimming took 8 bases from V and 3 from J, leaving 11 bases between them. The CDR3 runs to 12 residues. The CDR3 is CASGETDYEQYF. The CDR3 bases are TGTGCCAGCGGCGAGACAGACTACGAGCAGTACTTC.